This T cell receptor (beta chain) was captured in a study of blood T cell repertoires in COVID-19. At the level of the study: COVID-19 samples, acute and convalescent, were from the United States, Italy and Spain.

This clone appeared once. The CDR3 spans 14 residues. The V and J ends lost 7 bases and 0 bases, in that order; junction bases with no gene match: 5. Germline CDR1 SEHNR, CDR2 FQNEAQ (reference sequence). Sequencing used immunoSEQ multiplex PCR; TCRdb keeps in-frame clones, though not all of them. The table includes under 250,000 clones, about 89% detected once. The sequence came from a man aged 60 to 69 who had recovered from COVID-19. Sequencing used peripheral blood. The chain carries TRBV7-9 and TRBJ1-2; 7 bases align to TRBD1. The CDR3 nucleotides are TGTGCCAGCAACTGGGACAGATCTAACTATGGCTACACCTTC. Translating it yields CASNWDRSNYGYTF.